This T cell receptor beta chain emerged from a study of blood T cell repertoires in COVID-19 (dated by TCRdb to the early 2020s). About the study as a whole: Samples from collaborators originated in the United States, Italy and Spain and spanned both the acute and convalescent phases of COVID-19. Samples were obtained from the ongoing ImmuneRACE study (first 160 participants) and from over a thousand subjects provided by 6 global collaborators. The prospective study material was composed of cDNA or gDNA derived from T cells, B-cell-depleted T cells, or PBMCs. Where available, HLA class I and class II types were obtained from metadata supplied by the sample provider rather than from assay-based typing. A freely available public database, intended as a resource for researchers studying the immune response to SARS-CoV-2, is where the repertoires were released. Sample metadata almost always included a de-identified subject ID, COVID-19 status, age in years and sex. Subjects who had been exposed to COVID-19, were actively infected with it, or had recovered from it provided the deeply sampled blood TCRbeta repertoires that made up the dataset.

Study-wide conclusions, independent of this receptor: Clinical and demographic metadata were provided uncurated, with the amount varying by source and participant.

Collaborating institutions collected whole blood in K2EDTA tubes following their own protocols. For TCRbeta analysis, collaborators shipped samples in one of three forms: frozen whole blood, isolated PBMCs, or DNA extracted from either of those sample types. From its cysteine to its phenylalanine, the CDR3 spans 14 amino acids. Solely the CDR3 DNA is kept, with 42 bases framed from the first base. The germline V gene (reference sequence) yields PRHDT for CDR1 and FYEKMQ for CDR2. V and J are truncated by 8 bases and 5 bases respectively, leaving an intervening sequence of 19 bases. The immunoSEQ Assay, a bias-controlled multiplex PCR, was used to amplify TCRbeta CDR3 regions from genomic DNA. The authors' pipeline ran thus. The number of nucleated cells in each sample was estimated from the amplification of reference gene primers within the assay. Sequence reads were collapsed and filtered to measure the absolute abundance of every unique TCRbeta CDR3 rearrangement. For each sample, productive Simpson clonality was calculated by taking the square root of Simpson's diversity index across productive rearrangements. This immuneACCESS table, as held by TCRdb, lists in-frame sequences with V and J called but not all clones. Of the missing ones, under half trace to an unresolved V gene in checked studies; the others have no known cause. The V and J calls and clone size are taken from that table; D and trimming were inferred from the DNA. The sample table contains roughly 150,000 clones; only one count was recorded for 84% of them. The top ten clones comprise 9.8% of the sample.

Comment on this clone: The antigen this receptor binds is unknown. There are no base qualities to consult, and no much larger clone falls within one base.

The TCR originated in a woman between 50 and 59 years old with acute or convalescent COVID-19. Material: peripheral blood. The chain employs TRBV13 and TRBJ2-7; TRBD2 might be the D gene, on 5 matching bases. The CDR3: CASGVGVARNEQYF. The DNA is as follows: TGTGCCAGCGGGGTCGGGGTAGCGAGGAACGAGCAGTACTTC. Reference TRBV13 and TRBJ2-7 proteins supply the regions before and after the CDR3; the full variable domain is: AAGVIQSPRHLIKEKRETATLKCYPIPRHDTVYWYQQGPGQDPQFLISFYEKMQSDKGSIPDRFSAQQFSDYHSELNMSSLELGDSALYFCASGVGVARNEQYFGPGTRLTVT.